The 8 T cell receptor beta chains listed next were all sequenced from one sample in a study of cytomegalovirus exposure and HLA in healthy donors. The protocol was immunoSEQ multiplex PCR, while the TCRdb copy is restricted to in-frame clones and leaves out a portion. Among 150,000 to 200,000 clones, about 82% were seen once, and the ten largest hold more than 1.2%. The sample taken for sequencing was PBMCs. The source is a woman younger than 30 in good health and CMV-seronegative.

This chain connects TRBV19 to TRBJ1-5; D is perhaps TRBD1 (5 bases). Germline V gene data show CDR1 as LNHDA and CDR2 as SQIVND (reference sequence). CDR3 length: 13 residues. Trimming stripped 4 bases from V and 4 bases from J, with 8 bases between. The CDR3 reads CASSNQGNQPQHF. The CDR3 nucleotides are TGTGCCAGTAGTAACCAGGGTAATCAGCCCCAGCATTTT.

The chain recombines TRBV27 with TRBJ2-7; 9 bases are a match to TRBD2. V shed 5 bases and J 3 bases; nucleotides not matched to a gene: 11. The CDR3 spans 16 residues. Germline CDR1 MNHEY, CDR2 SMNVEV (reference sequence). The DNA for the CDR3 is TGTGCCAGCAGTAAGGAACAGACTAGCGGCCTCTACGAGCAGTACTTC. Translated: CASSKEQTSGLYEQYF.

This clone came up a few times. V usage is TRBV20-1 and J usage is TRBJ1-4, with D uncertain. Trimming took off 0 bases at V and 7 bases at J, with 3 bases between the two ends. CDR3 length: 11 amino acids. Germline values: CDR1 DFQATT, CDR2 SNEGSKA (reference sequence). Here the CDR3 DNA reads TGCAGTGCTAGAGACGGTGAAAAACTGTTTTTT. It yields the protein CSARDGEKLFF.

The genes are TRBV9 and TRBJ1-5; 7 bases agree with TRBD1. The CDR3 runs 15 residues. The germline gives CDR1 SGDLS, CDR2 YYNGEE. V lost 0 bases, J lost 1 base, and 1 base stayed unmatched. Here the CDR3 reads CASSVAGGSNQPQHF. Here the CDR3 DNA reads TGTGCCAGCAGCGTAGCAGGGGGGAGCAATCAGCCCCAGCATTTT.

Here the CDR3 reads CASSSGQAGGTEAFF. The CDR3 nucleotides are TGTGCCAGCAGTTCTGGACAGGCTGGGGGGACTGAAGCTTTCTTT. The chain uses TRBV28 and TRBJ1-1; 7 bases are a match to TRBD1. This CDR3 spans 15 amino acids. The ends lost 4 bases at V and 5 bases at J; junction bases unmatched: 10. Germline CDR1 MDHEN, CDR2 SYDVKM.

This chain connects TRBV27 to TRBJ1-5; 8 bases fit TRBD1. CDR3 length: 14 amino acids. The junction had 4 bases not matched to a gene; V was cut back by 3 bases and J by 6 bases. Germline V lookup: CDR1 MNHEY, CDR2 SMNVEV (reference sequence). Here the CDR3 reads CASSFQDRGQPQHF. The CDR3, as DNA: TGTGCCAGCAGTTTCCAAGACAGGGGTCAGCCCCAGCATTTT.

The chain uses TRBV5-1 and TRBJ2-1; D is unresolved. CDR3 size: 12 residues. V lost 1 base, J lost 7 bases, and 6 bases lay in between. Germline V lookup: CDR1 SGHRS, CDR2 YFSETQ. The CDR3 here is CASSLQANEQFF. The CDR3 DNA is TGCGCCAGCAGCTTGCAAGCGAATGAGCAGTTCTTC.

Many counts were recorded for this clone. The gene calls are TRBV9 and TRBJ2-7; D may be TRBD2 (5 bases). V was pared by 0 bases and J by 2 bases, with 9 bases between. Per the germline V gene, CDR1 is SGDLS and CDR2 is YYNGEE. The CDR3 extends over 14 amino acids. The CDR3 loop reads CASSVEDGAYEQYF. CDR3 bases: TGTGCCAGCAGCGTAGAGGACGGGGCCTACGAGCAGTACTTC. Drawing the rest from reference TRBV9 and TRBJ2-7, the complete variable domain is DSGVTQTPKHLITATGQRVTLRCSPRSGDLSVYWYQQSLDQGLQFLIQYYNGEERAKGNILERFSAQQFPDLHSELNLSSLELGDSALYFCASSVEDGAYEQYFGPGTRLTVT.